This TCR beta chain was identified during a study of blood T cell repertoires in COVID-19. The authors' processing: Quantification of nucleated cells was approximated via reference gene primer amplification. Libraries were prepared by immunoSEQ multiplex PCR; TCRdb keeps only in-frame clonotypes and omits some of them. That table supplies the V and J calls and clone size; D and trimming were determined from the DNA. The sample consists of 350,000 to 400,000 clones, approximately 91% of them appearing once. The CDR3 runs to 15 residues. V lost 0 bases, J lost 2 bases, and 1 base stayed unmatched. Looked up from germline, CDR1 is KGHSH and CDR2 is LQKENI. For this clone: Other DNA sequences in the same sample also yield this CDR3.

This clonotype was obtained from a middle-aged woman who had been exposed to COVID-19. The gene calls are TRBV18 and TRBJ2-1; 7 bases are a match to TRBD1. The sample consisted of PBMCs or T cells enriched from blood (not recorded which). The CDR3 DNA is TGTGCCAGCTCACCACCAGGGACAGCCTACAATGAGCAGTTCTTC. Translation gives CASSPPGTAYNEQFF.